This T cell receptor beta chain was recovered during a study of blood T cell repertoires in COVID-19. Across the study: Both acute and convalescent COVID-19 samples were obtained from the United States, Italy and Spain. PBMCs, B-cell-depleted T cells, or T cells provided the cDNA or gDNA that made up the material.

This clone has more than one count but fewer than ten. Clones were read by immunoSEQ multiplex PCR, and TCRdb kept only the in-frame ones, dropping some. The table has 180,000 or so clones, 80% to 90% seen once; the top ten hold around 8.2%. In germline, CDR1 is LGHNA, CDR2 YNFKEQ. CDR3 length: 18 amino acids. Losses at the gene ends were 4 bases for V and 5 bases for J; bases not matched to a gene: 11. Material: peripheral blood. The sequence derives from a man between 60 and 75 years old with acute or convalescent COVID-19. The chain joins TRBV4-2 to TRBJ2-1; 13 bases are shared with TRBD2. The CDR3 here is CASSPRVTSGRPNNEQFF. DNA of the CDR3: TGTGCCAGCAGCCCTAGAGTGACTAGCGGGAGGCCAAACAATGAGCAGTTCTTC.